This is a list of T cell receptor beta chains from one sample in a study of shared clonotypes between healthy human individuals. The protocol was immunoSEQ multiplex PCR, while the TCRdb copy is restricted to in-frame clones and leaves out a portion. The top ten clones hold 0.4% to 0.45% of a sample with some 1,600,000 clones, nearly 99% of them seen once. The sequenced material came from naive CD4+ T cells sorted from blood. The source of these receptors is a man aged 25-45 years in good health. The CDR3 runs from the conserved cysteine through the conserved F or W. D genes are given only for firm matches.

V	D	CDR3
TRBV7-6	TRBD1	CASKLGTGWNTGELFF
TRBV6-1	.	CASSEGGGSYEQYF
TRBV5-8	.	CASSALSLFKPF
TRBV9	.	CASSPKQTLYQETQYF
TRBV19	TRBD2	CASSLRLAGGPYEQYF
TRBV19	.	CASRVDIAKNIQYF
TRBV11-2	.	CASSKRETQYF
TRBV11-2	TRBD1	CASSYRTGADTEAFF
TRBV18	.	CASPPPGGTGPYEQYF
TRBV4-1	TRBD1	CASSATGGLELYGYTF
TRBV7-2	.	CASRATGGFLSNDGYTF
TRBV10-3	.	CAISESGGAGTDTQYF
TRBV6-5	.	CASSYESENTEAFF
TRBV2	.	CASLRDIPAYEQYF
TRBV6-1	.	CASSVLTGNTEAFF
TRBV5-5	TRBD2	CASSLGLAGVEQFF
TRBV29-1	TRBD1	CSVNVGQGGIGELFF
TRBV9	.	CASSVAPGYNQPQHF
TRBV10-3	TRBD2	CAVGTRGNEQFF
TRBV9	.	CASTPGGTNEKLFF
TRBV28	TRBD1	CASRGDRGSSYEQYF
TRBV14	.	CASSQDLGFLTDTQYF
TRBV7-2	.	CASSSNYEQYF
TRBV7-2	TRBD1	CASSLNRGSNEQFF
TRBV20-1	.	CSALMGLGQYF
TRBV30	TRBD1	CAWSPTGGYYGYTF
TRBV5-1	TRBD1	CASSQRQGPYEQYF
TRBV11-2	.	CASSFQPNTEAFF
TRBV28	TRBD1	CASMGDRGLRTDTQYF
TRBV6-1	TRBD2	CASSPRLAGDNEQFF
TRBV11-2	.	CASTPSEGFYNEQFF
TRBV6-1	TRBD2	CASSEGEGMVPGELFF
TRBV28	TRBD2	CASSYPLRGRASTDTQYF
TRBV7-7	.	CASSVGWSQETQYF
TRBV19	.	CASSITRRGNEQFF
TRBV6-1	.	CASILSRGGNGELFF
TRBV7-8	.	CASSLDRGTEAFF
TRBV10-3	TRBD2	CAISEGGGPRSYEQYF
TRBV10-1	.	CASSDSMKDEQYF
TRBV6-1	.	CASSEVGGYGNQPQHF
TRBV11-2	.	CASSLRDPRRQETQYF
TRBV7-2	.	CASSLGLGDTEAFF
TRBV19	.	CASSQTMGQPQHF
TRBV10-1	.	CASRRGTNTGELFF
TRBV7-9	TRBD2	CASSFRLAGFIGELFF
TRBV5-4	.	CASSSPGEDYEQYF
TRBV15	.	CATSRGGRVNTEAFF
TRBV19	.	CASSIPLAGMNTEAFF
TRBV15	.	CATSRNQGRQSYEQYF
TRBV5-1	TRBD2	CASSLNKAGGPVDTQYF